This T cell receptor beta chain was identified during a study of CD8 T cells in Susac syndrome. Germline V gives CDR1 SGHTA, CDR2 FQGNSA. This CDR3 is built from 15 residues. Trimming shortened V by 5 bases and J by 1 base, and 12 bases separated the two germline ends. The RNA, roughly 0.5 to 1 ug, was put through reverse transcription using random hexamers. TCRdb reprocessed the immunoSEQ multiplex PCR reads via MiXCR and lists one record per CDR3 protein. The sample includes around 100,000 distinct CDR3 sequences, approximately 95% of them seen just once. The CD8+ and CD4+ T cells were isolated magnetically using a negative isolation approach, whereas the TEMRA cells were enriched by FACS.

The specimen was CD8+ T cells from PBMCs. The sequence was collected from a human donor with Susac syndrome. V and J are TRBV7-2 and TRBJ1-5, with a weak D call TRBD1 (6 bases). CDR3 amino acids: CASSQRGLSNQPQHF. The DNA for the CDR3 is TGTGCCAGCAGCCAGCGGGGGCTAAGCAATCAGCCCCAGCATTTT.